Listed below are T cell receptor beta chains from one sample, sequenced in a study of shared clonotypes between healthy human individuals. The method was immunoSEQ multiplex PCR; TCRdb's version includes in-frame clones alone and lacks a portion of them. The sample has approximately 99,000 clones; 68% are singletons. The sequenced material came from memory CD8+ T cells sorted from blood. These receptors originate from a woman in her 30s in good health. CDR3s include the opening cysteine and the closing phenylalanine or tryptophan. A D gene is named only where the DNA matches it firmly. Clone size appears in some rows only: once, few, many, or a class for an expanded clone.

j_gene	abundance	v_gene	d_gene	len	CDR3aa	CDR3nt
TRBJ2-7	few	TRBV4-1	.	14	CASSQRDQAYEQYF	TGCGCCAGCAGCCAGAGGGACCAGGCCTACGAGCAGTACTTC
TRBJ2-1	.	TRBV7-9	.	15	CASSLVLARGNEQFF	TGTGCCAGCAGCTTAGTACTAGCTCGCGGCAATGAGCAGTTCTTC
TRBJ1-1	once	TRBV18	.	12	CASSRGFSEAFF	TGTGCCAGCTCACGGGGATTTAGTGAAGCTTTCTTT
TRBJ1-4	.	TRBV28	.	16	CASTWGARGANEKLFF	TGTGCCAGCACCTGGGGGGCAAGAGGGGCTAATGAAAAACTGTTTTTT
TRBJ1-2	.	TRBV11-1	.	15	CASSLAPRGWQGYTF	TGTGCCAGCAGCTTAGCCCCCCGTGGTTGGCAGGGCTACACCTTC
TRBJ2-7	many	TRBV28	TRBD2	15	CASSSLAGGPYEQYF	TGTGCCAGCAGTTCCCTAGCGGGAGGGCCCTACGAGCAGTACTTC
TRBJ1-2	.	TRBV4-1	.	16	CASSQVGDGGSAGYTF	TGCGCCAGCAGCCAAGTTGGGGACGGGGGATCGGCTGGCTACACCTTC
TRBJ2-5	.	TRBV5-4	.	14	CASSLGQVKETQYF	TGTGCCAGCAGCTTGGGACAGGTTAAAGAGACCCAGTACTTC
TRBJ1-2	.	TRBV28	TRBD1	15	CASSPGDRVGYGYTF	TGTGCCAGCAGTCCGGGGGACAGGGTGGGCTATGGCTACACCTTC
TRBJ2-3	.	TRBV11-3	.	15	CASSPGEGETDTQYF	TGTGCCAGCAGCCCTGGGGAGGGGGAGACAGATACGCAGTATTTT
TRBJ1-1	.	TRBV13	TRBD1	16	CASSFPSGQGFTEAFF	TGTGCCAGCAGCTTTCCATCGGGACAGGGGTTCACTGAAGCTTTCTTT
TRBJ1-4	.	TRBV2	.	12	CASTRRSEKLFF	TGTGCCAGCACCAGGAGGAGCGAAAAACTGTTTTTT
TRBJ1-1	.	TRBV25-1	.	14	CASSDLQKNTEAFF	TGTGCCAGCAGTGATTTACAGAAGAACACTGAAGCTTTCTTT
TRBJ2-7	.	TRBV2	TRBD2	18	CASSVWSGLAGVLNEQYF	TGTGCCAGCAGTGTATGGTCGGGACTAGCGGGAGTCTTAAACGAGCAGTACTTC
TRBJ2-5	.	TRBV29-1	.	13	CSVEFEAGERQYF	TGCAGCGTTGAATTTGAGGCAGGGGAGCGCCAGTACTTC
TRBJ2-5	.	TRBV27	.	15	CASTPTGTLQETQYF	TGTGCCAGCACCCCGACAGGGACTCTCCAAGAGACCCAGTACTTC
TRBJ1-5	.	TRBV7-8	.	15	CASSPRLWPNQPQHF	TGTGCCAGCAGCCCGCGGTTATGGCCCAATCAGCCCCAGCATTTT
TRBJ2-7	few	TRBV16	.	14	CASSPGHESYEQYF	TGTGCCAGCAGCCCCGGACACGAGAGCTACGAGCAGTACTTC
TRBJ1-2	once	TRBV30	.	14	CAWSATGSGGDDTF	TGTGCCTGGAGTGCGACAGGATCTGGGGGGGACGACACCTTC
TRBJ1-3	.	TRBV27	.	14	CASSPNDGRNTIYF	TGTGCCAGCAGTCCCAATGACGGGAGAAACACCATATATTTT
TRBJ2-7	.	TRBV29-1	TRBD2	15	CSVVSAGEFRYEQYF	TGCAGCGTTGTCTCTGCGGGAGAGTTTCGGTACGAGCAGTACTTC
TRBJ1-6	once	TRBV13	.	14	CASSERSDNSPLHF	TGTGCCAGCAGTGAAAGGAGTGATAATTCACCCCTCCACTTT
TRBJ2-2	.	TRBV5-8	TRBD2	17	CASSFGLAGVFPGELFF	TGTGCCAGCAGCTTCGGCCTAGCGGGAGTGTTTCCCGGGGAGCTGTTTTTT
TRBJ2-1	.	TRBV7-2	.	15	CASSLGSGLYNEQFF	TGTGCCAGCAGCTTAGGGTCGGGACTTTACAATGAGCAGTTCTTC
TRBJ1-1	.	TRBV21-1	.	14	CASSKETENTEAFF	TGTGCCAGCAGCAAAGAGACAGAGAACACTGAAGCTTTCTTT
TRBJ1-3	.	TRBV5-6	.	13	CASSYPSGNTIYF	TGTGCCAGCAGCTATCCCTCTGGAAACACCATATATTTT
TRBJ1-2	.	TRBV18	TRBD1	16	CASSPPGYRGHYGYTF	TGTGCCAGCTCACCACCAGGATACAGGGGGCACTATGGCTACACCTTC
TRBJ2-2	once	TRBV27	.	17	CASSWLWAGPHTGELFF	TGTGCCAGCAGTTGGTTGTGGGCGGGACCTCACACCGGGGAGCTGTTTTTT
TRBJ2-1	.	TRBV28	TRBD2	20	CASSLWRGLAGTDTYNEQFF	TGTGCCAGCAGTTTATGGCGGGGACTAGCGGGAACAGATACTTACAATGAGCAGTTCTTC
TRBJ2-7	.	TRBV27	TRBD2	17	CASSFYRGLAGGYEQYF	TGTGCCAGCAGTTTCTACCGCGGACTAGCGGGAGGTTACGAGCAGTACTTC
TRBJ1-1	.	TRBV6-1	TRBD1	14	CASSARQGGAEAFF	TGTGCCAGCAGTGCCCGACAGGGCGGCGCTGAAGCTTTCTTT
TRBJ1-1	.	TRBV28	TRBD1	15	CASKPSQGAVTEAFF	TGTGCCAGCAAACCCTCGCAGGGGGCGGTCACTGAAGCTTTCTTT
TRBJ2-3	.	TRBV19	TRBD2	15	CASRATSVYTDTQYF	TGTGCCAGTAGGGCGACTAGCGTCTACACAGATACGCAGTATTTT
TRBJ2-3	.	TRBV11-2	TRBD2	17	CASSRTSGGLSTDTQYF	TGTGCCAGCAGTCGGACTAGCGGGGGACTAAGCACAGATACGCAGTATTTT
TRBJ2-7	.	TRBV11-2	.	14	CASSSQVDSYEQYF	TGTGCCAGCAGCTCACAAGTTGACTCCTACGAGCAGTACTTC
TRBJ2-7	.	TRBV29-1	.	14	CSVKGTEGTYEQYF	TGCAGCGTCAAAGGGACGGAGGGGACCTACGAGCAGTACTTC
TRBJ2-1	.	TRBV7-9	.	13	CASSLLWGSEQFF	TGTGCCAGCAGCCTCCTCTGGGGGAGTGAGCAGTTCTTC
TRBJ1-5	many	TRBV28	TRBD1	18	CASNLPGQGVVTGQPQHF	TGTGCCAGCAACCTACCGGGACAGGGAGTGGTCACGGGGCAGCCCCAGCATTTT
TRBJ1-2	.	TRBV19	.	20	CASSIALTAFLSPVNYGYTF	TGTGCCAGTAGTATAGCTTTGACAGCGTTCCTGAGTCCGGTTAACTATGGCTACACCTTC
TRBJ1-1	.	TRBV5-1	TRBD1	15	CASSLGTGLNTEAFF	TGCGCCAGCAGCTTGGGGACAGGCCTGAACACTGAAGCTTTCTTT
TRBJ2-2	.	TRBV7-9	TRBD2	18	CASSPQRVAGGGTGELFF	TGTGCCAGCAGCCCACAGAGGGTCGCGGGAGGAGGGACCGGGGAGCTGTTTTTT
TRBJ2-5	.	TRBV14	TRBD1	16	CASSPRTGKDGETQYF	TGTGCCAGCAGCCCTAGGACAGGGAAGGATGGGGAGACCCAGTACTTC
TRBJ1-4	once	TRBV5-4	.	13	CASSLESNEKLFF	TGTGCCAGCAGCTTAGAGTCTAATGAAAAACTGTTTTTT
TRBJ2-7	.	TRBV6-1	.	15	CASSGAADSSSEQYF	TGTGCCAGCAGTGGGGCCGCCGACAGCTCATCCGAGCAGTACTTC
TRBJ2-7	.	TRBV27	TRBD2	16	CASSGTSGAVGYEQYF	TGTGCCAGCAGTGGGACTAGCGGGGCGGTGGGCTACGAGCAGTACTTC
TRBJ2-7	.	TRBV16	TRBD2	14	CASSQNGRSYEQYF	TGTGCCAGCAGCCAGAACGGGAGGTCGTACGAGCAGTACTTC
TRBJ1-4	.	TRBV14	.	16	CASSQVWGSKAEKLFF	TGTGCCAGCAGCCAAGTATGGGGCTCGAAAGCTGAAAAACTGTTTTTT
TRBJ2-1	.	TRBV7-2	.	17	CASRERGRGTGYNEQFF	TGTGCCAGCAGGGAAAGGGGTCGAGGGACTGGGTACAATGAGCAGTTCTTC
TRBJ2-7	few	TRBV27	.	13	CASSSAGSYEQYF	TGTGCCAGCAGTTCTGCAGGGTCCTACGAGCAGTACTTC
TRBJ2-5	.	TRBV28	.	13	CASSLQLQETQYF	TGTGCCAGCAGTTTACAGTTGCAAGAGACCCAGTACTTC
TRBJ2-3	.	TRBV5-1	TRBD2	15	CASSPRLASTDTQYF	TGCGCCAGCAGCCCGAGACTAGCGAGCACAGATACGCAGTATTTT
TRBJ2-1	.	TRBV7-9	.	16	CASSPRGGSEVNEQFF	TGTGCCAGCAGCCCTCGGGGTGGGTCTGAGGTCAATGAGCAGTTCTTC
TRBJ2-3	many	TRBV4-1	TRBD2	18	CASSQGRGLAGGTDTQYF	TGCGCCAGCAGCCAAGGTCGGGGACTAGCGGGAGGCACAGATACGCAGTATTTT
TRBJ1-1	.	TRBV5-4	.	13	CASSLGTHTEAFF	TGTGCCAGCAGCCTGGGCACCCACACTGAAGCTTTCTTT
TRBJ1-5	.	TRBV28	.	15	CASSPWRHSNQPQHF	TGTGCCAGCAGTCCCTGGCGGCATAGCAATCAGCCCCAGCATTTT